The clone carrying this T cell receptor (beta chain) appeared many times. CDR1 and CDR2 from the germline V gene are SGDLS and YYNGEE. The CDR3 runs 12 residues. V shed 3 bases and J shed 5 bases, with 6 bases lying between them. This specimen belongs to a study of T cells in Graves' hyperthyroidism and ophthalmopathy. Those patients with uncontrolled infection, other autoimmune disease, pregnancy or lactation were excluded. There were TCR beta CDR3 regions amplified from RNA transcripts. Using the HTBI primer set, a first-round RT-PCR was run on the TCR CDR3. One entry per CDR3 protein results from TCRdb running MiXCR on the multiplex PCR reads. The repertoire includes 50,000 to 55,000 distinct CDR3 sequences, around 48% of them detected once, and about 9.8% sits in the top ten.

The V and J genes are TRBV9 and TRBJ2-1, with D uncertain. The source of this sequence is a woman in her 50s with Graves' ophthalmopathy. Specimen: blood. The CDR3 sequence: CASSAQNNEQFF. The CDR3, as DNA: TGTGCCAGCAGCGCCCAGAACAATGAGCAGTTCTTC. Using reference TRBV9 and TRBJ2-1 for the parts outside the CDR3, the full variable domain is DSGVTQTPKHLITATGQRVTLRCSPRSGDLSVYWYQQSLDQGLQFLIQYYNGEERAKGNILERFSAQQFPDLHSELNLSSLELGDSALYFCASSAQNNEQFFGPGTRLTVL.